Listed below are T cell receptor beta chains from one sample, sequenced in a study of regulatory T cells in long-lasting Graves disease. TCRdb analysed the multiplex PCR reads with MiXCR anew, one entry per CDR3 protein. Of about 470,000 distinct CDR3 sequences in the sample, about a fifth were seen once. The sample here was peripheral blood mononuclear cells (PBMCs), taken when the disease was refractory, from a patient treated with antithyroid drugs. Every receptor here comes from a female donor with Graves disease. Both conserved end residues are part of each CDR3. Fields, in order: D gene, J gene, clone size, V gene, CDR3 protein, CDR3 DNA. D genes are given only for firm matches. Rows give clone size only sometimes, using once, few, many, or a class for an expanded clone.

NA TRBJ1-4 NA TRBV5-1 CASSLGQSAATNEKLFF TGCGCCAGCAGCTTAGGCCAATCGGCCGCAACTAATGAAAAACTGTTTTTT
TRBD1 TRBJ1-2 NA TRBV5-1 CASTIDRGLDGYTF TGCGCCAGCACCATCGACAGGGGATTAGATGGCTACACCTTC
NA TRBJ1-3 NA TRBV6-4 CASSYSSTGDSGNTIYF TGTGCCAGCAGTTACTCTTCGACAGGCGACTCTGGAAACACCATATATTTT
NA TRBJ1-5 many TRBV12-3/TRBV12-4 CASRRQANQPQHF TGTGCCAGCAGGAGACAGGCCAATCAGCCCCAGCATTTT
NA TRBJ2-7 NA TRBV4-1 CASSQTPPGSYEQYF TGCGCCAGCAGCCAAACGCCGCCAGGCTCCTACGAGCAGTACTTC
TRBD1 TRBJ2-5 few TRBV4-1 CASSQEQGAETQYF TGCGCCAGCAGCCAAGAACAGGGGGCAGAGACCCAGTACTTC
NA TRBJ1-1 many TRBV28 CASLSGANTEAFF TGTGCCAGCTTGTCAGGAGCGAACACTGAAGCTTTCTTT
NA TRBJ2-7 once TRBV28 CASSFQWRETYEQYF TGTGCCAGCAGTTTCCAATGGAGGGAGACCTACGAGCAGTACTTC
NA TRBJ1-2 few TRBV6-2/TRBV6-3 CASSYVRGPYGYTF TGTGCCAGCAGTTACGTTAGGGGACCGTATGGCTACACCTTC
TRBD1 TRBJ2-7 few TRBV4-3 CASSPLRPTGEDYEQYF TGCGCCAGCAGCCCTCTACGCCCGACAGGGGAAGACTACGAGCAGTACTTC
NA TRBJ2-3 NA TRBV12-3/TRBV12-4 CASSFDTDTQYF TGTGCCAGCAGTTTCGACACAGATACGCAGTATTTT
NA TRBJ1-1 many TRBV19 CASSTDRTWLNTEAFF TGTGCCAGTAGTACCGATCGAACATGGCTGAACACTGAAGCTTTCTTT
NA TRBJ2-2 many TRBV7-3 CASSLLGANTGELFF TGTGCCAGCAGCTTATTGGGCGCGAACACCGGGGAGCTGTTTTTT
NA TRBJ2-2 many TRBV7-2 CASSLDGTNTGELFF TGTGCCAGCAGTTTGGACGGAACGAACACCGGGGAGCTGTTTTTT
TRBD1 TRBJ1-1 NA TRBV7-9 CASTRGATGGTFF TGTGCCAGCACCCGAGGGGCGACAGGGGGGACTTTCTTT
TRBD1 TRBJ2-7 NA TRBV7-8 CASSLQGTGSSYEQYF TGTGCCAGCAGCTTACAAGGGACAGGGAGCTCCTACGAGCAGTACTTC
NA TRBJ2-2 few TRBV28 CASSKGTLNTGELFF TGTGCCAGCAGTAAAGGGACATTGAACACCGGGGAGCTGTTTTTT
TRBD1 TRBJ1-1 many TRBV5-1 CASSPGGTGNTEAFF TGTGCCAGCAGTCCCGGCGGGACAGGGAACACTGAAGCTTTCTTT
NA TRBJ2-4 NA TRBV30 CAWSLGQNIQYF TGTGCCTGGAGTCTAGGGCAGAACATTCAGTACTTC
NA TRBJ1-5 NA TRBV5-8 CASSLVEGWDQPQHF TGTGCCAGCAGCTTGGTAGAGGGTTGGGATCAGCCCCAGCATTTT
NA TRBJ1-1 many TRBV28 CASRQTGQLTEAFF TGTGCCAGCAGACAAACTGGACAGCTCACTGAAGCTTTCTTT
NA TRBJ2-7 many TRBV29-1 CSVEDPQSTSSYEQYF TGCAGCGTTGAAGATCCCCAAAGTACGAGCTCCTACGAGCAGTACTTC
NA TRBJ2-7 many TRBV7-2 CASSINVYEQYF TGTGCCAGCAGCATTAACGTCTACGAGCAGTACTTC
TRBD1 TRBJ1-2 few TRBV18 CASSPGQGAVGYTF TGTGCCAGCTCGCCCGGGCAGGGGGCGGTTGGCTACACCTTC
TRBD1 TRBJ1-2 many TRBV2 CASSTGVYGYTF TGTGCCAGCAGCACAGGGGTCTATGGCTACACCTTC
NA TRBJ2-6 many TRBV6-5 CASSYSGDSGANVLTF TGTGCCAGCAGTTACTCAGGTGACTCTGGGGCCAACGTCCTGACTTTC
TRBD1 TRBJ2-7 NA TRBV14 CASSDGQGPYEQYF TGTGCCAGCAGCGACGGACAGGGACCCTACGAGCAGTACTTC
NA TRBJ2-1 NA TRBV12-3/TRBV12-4 CASSPDHNEQFF TGTGCCAGCAGTCCCGACCACAATGAGCAGTTCTTC
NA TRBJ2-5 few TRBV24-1 CATGTDLIETQYF TGTGCCACCGGGACTGATCTTATAGAGACCCAGTACTTC
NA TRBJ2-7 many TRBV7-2 CASSAGDRPYEQYF TGTGCCAGCAGCGCGGGGGACAGGCCCTACGAGCAGTACTTC
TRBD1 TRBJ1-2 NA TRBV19 CASSNRGQLNYGYTF TGTGCCAGTAGTAATCGGGGACAGCTAAACTATGGCTACACCTTC
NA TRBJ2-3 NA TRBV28 CASQNRAHSTDTQYF TGTGCCTCCCAAAACAGGGCACACAGCACAGATACGCAGTATTTT
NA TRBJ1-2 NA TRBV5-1 CASGVIPNYGYTF TGCGCCAGCGGAGTCATTCCTAACTATGGCTACACCTTC
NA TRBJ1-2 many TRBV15 CATSRDQTADGYTF TGTGCCACCAGCAGAGATCAGACAGCCGATGGCTACACCTTC
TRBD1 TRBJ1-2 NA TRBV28 CASSTEGGQGVYGYTF TGTGCCAGCAGTACAGAGGGGGGACAGGGGGTCTACGGCTACACCTTC
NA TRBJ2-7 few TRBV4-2 CASSQGGSVSYEQYF TGTGCCAGCAGCCAAGGGGGGAGCGTCTCCTACGAGCAGTACTTC
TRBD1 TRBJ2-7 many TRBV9 CASSVAGTGGYEQYF TGTGCCAGCAGCGTGGCCGGGACAGGGGGATACGAGCAGTACTTC
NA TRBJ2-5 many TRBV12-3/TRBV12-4 CASQSASRETQYF TGTGCCAGCCAGTCAGCTAGTCGGGAGACCCAGTACTTC
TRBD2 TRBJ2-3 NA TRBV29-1 CSVAGDGGATDTQYF TGCAGCGTTGCGGGCGACGGGGGGGCCACAGATACGCAGTATTTT
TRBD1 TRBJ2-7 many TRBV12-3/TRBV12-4 CASSSSRFKPGTVSYEQYF TGTGCCAGCAGCTCCTCACGCTTCAAACCTGGGACAGTTTCCTACGAGCAGTACTTC
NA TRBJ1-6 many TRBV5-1 CASSFSGTPSSPLHF TGCGCCAGCAGCTTCTCCGGGACCCCGAGTTCGCCCCTCCACTTT
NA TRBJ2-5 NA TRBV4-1 CASSQTGLRETQYF TGCGCCAGCAGCCAGACTGGATTAAGGGAGACCCAGTACTTC
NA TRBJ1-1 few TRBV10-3 CAISDPGRGSYTEAFF TGTGCCATCAGTGACCCCGGACGGGGATCGTACACTGAAGCTTTCTTT
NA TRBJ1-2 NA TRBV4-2 CASSQEETGSLNGYTF TGTGCCAGCAGCCAGGAGGAAACAGGGAGTCTCAATGGCTACACCTTC
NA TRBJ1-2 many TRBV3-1 CASSPRDTDGYTF TGTGCCAGCAGTCCCCGGGACACGGATGGCTACACCTTC
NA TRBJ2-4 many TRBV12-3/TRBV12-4 CASSPQALGIQYF TGTGCCAGCAGTCCACAGGCCCTGGGGATTCAGTACTTC
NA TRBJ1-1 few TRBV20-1 CSARDFASAGYTEAFF TGCAGTGCTAGAGATTTTGCGAGCGCAGGCTACACTGAAGCTTTCTTT
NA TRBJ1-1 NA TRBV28 CASSFDRIGFMDTEAFF TGTGCCAGCAGTTTTGATCGGATCGGCTTCATGGACACTGAAGCTTTCTTT
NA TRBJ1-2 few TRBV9 CASSAFGGTSGGYTF TGTGCCAGCAGCGCCTTTGGTGGGACGTCTGGTGGCTACACCTTC
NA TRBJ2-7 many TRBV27 CASRVQGGEQYF TGTGCCAGCAGGGTACAGGGTGGGGAGCAGTACTTC